The 26 T cell receptor beta chains given below trace back to one sample, sequenced in a study of T cell repertoires in cytomegalovirus infection. Their target antigens are unknown. In TCRdb, the reads were re-called with MiXCR into one record per CDR3 protein. The sample holds roughly 860,000 distinct CDR3 sequences, approximately 32% seen once. The sequencing here drew on cultured CD8+ T cells from PBMCs, taken from culture after CMV antigen stimulation. The receptors originated from a human donor in good health (CMV status not recorded). Some clones in this sample may be carry-over from other donors' samples.

This clonotype turned up a few times. This sequence joins TRBV4-1 and TRBJ2-1; D is uncertain. Per the germline V gene, CDR1 is MGHRA and CDR2 is YSYEKL. Trimming removed 4 bases at V and 9 bases at J, with 13 bases between. The CDR3 spans 13 residues. CDR3 sequence reads: CASSPPGPSEQFF. The CDR3 DNA reads TGCGCCAGCAGCCCCCCCGGGCCCAGTGAGCAGTTCTTC.

The chain recombines TRBV4-3 with TRBJ2-3, with a possible D match to TRBD2 (6 bases). The length of the CDR3 is 16 residues. In germline, CDR1 is LGHNA, CDR2 YSLEER. Trimming took 1 base from V and 2 from J, leaving 13 bases between them. As DNA, the CDR3 is TGCGCCAGCAGCCAAGGCGGCGCGGGAACCACAGATACGCAGTATTTT. Translated, it gives CASSQGGAGTTDTQYF.

The V gene is TRBV7-4, the J gene TRBJ2-4, with TRBD1 matching over 10 bases. This CDR3 has 20 residues. The V and J ends lost 3 bases and 0 bases, in that order; junction bases with no gene match: 14. Germline V gene lookup returns CDR1 SGHVT and CDR2 SQSDAQ. CDR3 loop: CASSFLTGTGDFLAKNIQYF. The CDR3 DNA reads as TGTGCCAGCAGCTTTCTCACCGGGACAGGGGATTTTTTAGCCAAAAACATTCAGTACTTC.

This rearrangement joins TRBV29-1 to TRBJ1-3, with D perhaps TRBD1 (6 bases). Germline values: CDR1 SQVTM, CDR2 ANQGSEA. The CDR3 sequence is 12 residues long. V was pared by 6 bases and J by 2 bases, with 8 bases between. The CDR3 DNA reads as TGCAGCGTGGGGGACACTGGAAACACCATATATTTT. It is translated as CSVGDTGNTIYF.

This sequence joins TRBV11-1 and TRBJ2-7; 8 bases are a match to TRBD2. This CDR3 is 16 amino acids long. Germline V CDR1 and CDR2: SGHAT, FQDESV (reference sequence). V was pared by 6 bases and J by 4 bases, with 14 bases of the junction left unmatched. CDR3: CASRPSDSGGRYEQYF. Written as DNA, the CDR3 is TGTGCCAGCAGGCCTTCCGACAGCGGGGGTCGATACGAGCAGTACTTC.

Comment on this clonotype: Since a much larger clone is just one base distant, this may be a read error. The chain links TRBV10-3 to TRBJ2-3; TRBD1 agrees at 10 bases. Germline assignment: CDR1 ENHRY and CDR2 SYGVKD. CDR3 size: 14 residues. The J segment lost 2 bases and the V segment lost 7 bases, leaving 3 bases of the junction unmatched. DNA of the CDR3: TGTGCCATCACCGGGACAGGGGTCACAGATACGCAGTATTTT. Translated, it gives CAITGTGVTDTQYF.

V gene TRBV7-9 combines with J gene TRBJ1-1; D is uncertain. The germline gives CDR1 SEHNR, CDR2 FQNEAQ (reference sequence). This CDR3 spans 13 amino acids. V was pared by 4 bases and J by 8 bases, with 14 bases between. The CDR3 DNA is TGTGCCAGCAGCTCACCCCTGCGGGAAGAAGCTTTCTTT. Amino acid sequence: CASSSPLREEAFF.

This clonotype was seen a few times. The chain uses TRBV7-6 and TRBJ1-4; D possibly corresponds to TRBD1 (6 bases). V lost 5 bases and J lost 4, with 17 bases in between. The germline V gene encodes CDR1 SGHVS and CDR2 FNYEAQ. The CDR3 consists of 16 residues. This chain's CDR3 is CASSDPPGAINEKLFF. The CDR3 region has the DNA TGTGCCAGCAGCGACCCCCCGGGGGCCATTAATGAAAAACTGTTTTTT.

The chain links TRBV13 to TRBJ1-1; D is possibly TRBD1 (6 bases). Germline CDR1 reads PRHDT; CDR2 reads FYEKMQ (reference sequence). Trimming pared 5 bases from V and 6 bases from J, leaving 13 bases between. The CDR3 totals 13 residues. The chain's CDR3 is CASSTGQKPEAFF. As DNA, the CDR3 is TGTGCCAGCAGCACCGGACAGAAGCCTGAAGCTTTCTTT. Full variable domain (missing parts from reference TRBV13 and TRBJ1-1): AAGVIQSPRHLIKEKRETATLKCYPIPRHDTVYWYQQGPGQDPQFLISFYEKMQSDKGSIPDRFSAQQFSDYHSELNMSSLELGDSALYFCASSTGQKPEAFFGQGTRLTVV.

This rearrangement joins TRBV3-1 to TRBJ2-4, with TRBD1 matching 10 bases. This CDR3 spans 15 amino acids. Per the germline V gene, CDR1 is LGHDT and CDR2 is YNNKEL (reference sequence). The V segment lost 1 base and the J segment 4 bases; nucleotides outside the gene matches: 1. DNA for the CDR3: TGTGCCAGCAGCCAAGGGACAGGGGGGAAAAACATTCAGTACTTC. Translation gives CASSQGTGGKNIQYF.

The chain is built from TRBV28 and TRBJ1-3, with D unclear. The CDR3 has 14 residues. Germline V gene sequence: CDR1 MDHEN, CDR2 SYDVKM. Trimming pared 4 bases from V and 2 bases from J, leaving 9 bases between. The CDR3 DNA sequence: TGTGCCAGCAGTTCGCGCATTGCTGGAAACACCATATATTTT. Its translation is CASSSRIAGNTIYF.

In this sample, this clonotype turned up once. V is TRBV3-1 and J is TRBJ1-2; D not resolved. There are 17 residues in the CDR3. Trimming removed 0 bases from V and 0 bases from J, with 14 bases in between. Per germline, CDR1 LGHDT and CDR2 YNNKEL (reference sequence). CDR3 in amino acids: CASSQDQRIAANYGYTF. In DNA, the CDR3 is TGTGCCAGCAGCCAAGATCAGAGGATAGCTGCTAACTATGGCTACACCTTC.

About this clonotype: The junction shows a germline mismatch at one end, possibly a read error. The chain combines TRBV28 with TRBJ1-4, with 10 bases matching TRBD1. This CDR3 comprises 16 residues. Germline-derived CDR1 and CDR2 are MDHEN and SYDVKM. The DNA for the CDR3 is TGTGCCAGCAGTACCCCGTTGACAGGGGGCGTTGAAAAACTGCTTTTT. Its translation: CASSTPLTGGVEKLLF.

This clonotype has a handful of counts. This sequence joins TRBV19 and TRBJ2-1; 10 bases fit TRBD2. Looked up from germline, CDR1 is LNHDA and CDR2 is SQIVND (reference sequence). Germline trimming cut 0 bases from V and 5 bases from J; bases unmatched to any gene: 7. The CDR3 sequence is 17 residues long. The CDR3 region is CASSIDPLAGAHNEQFF. CDR3 bases: TGTGCCAGTAGTATAGACCCCCTAGCGGGGGCCCACAATGAGCAGTTCTTC. Complete variable domain (other parts from reference TRBV19 and TRBJ2-1): DGGITQSPKYLFRKEGQNVTLSCEQNLNHDAMYWYRQDPGQGLRLIYYSQIVNDFQKGDIAEGYSVSREKKESFPLTVTSAQKNPTAFYLCASSIDPLAGAHNEQFFGPGTRLTVL.

A few counts support this clonotype. The V and J genes are TRBV7-3 and TRBJ2-5; tentatively, D is TRBD1 or TRBD2 (6 bases each). Germline V lookup: CDR1 SGHTA, CDR2 FQGTGA. V dropped 1 base and J dropped 5 bases, with 14 bases sitting between them. The CDR3 sequence is 15 residues long. The CDR3 nucleotides are TGTGCCAGCAGCTTAATGGGGGGCTCACGGGAGACCCAGTACTTC. It encodes CASSLMGGSRETQYF.

This clonotype was detected only a few times. The chain couples TRBV6-6 to TRBJ1-1, with D possibly TRBD1 on 6 matching bases. The CDR3 covers 14 residues. Germline values: CDR1 MNHNY, CDR2 SVGAGI (reference sequence). V lost 2 bases and J 6 bases, leaving 13 bases between the germline ends. CDR3 coding DNA: TGTGCCAGCAGTTACATCAGGGGAGGGGCTGAAGCTTTCTTT. Translating gives CASSYIRGGAEAFF.

This clonotype was detected many times. V is TRBV7-6 and J is TRBJ1-1, with D unclear. CDR3 length: 14 residues. V was pared by 1 base and J by 1 base, with 7 bases between. The germline V gene has CDR1 SGHVS and CDR2 FNYEAQ. The CDR3 here is CASSLVDGNTEAFF. CDR3 sequence (DNA): TGTGCCAGCAGCTTAGTAGATGGGAACACTGAAGCTTTCTTT.

CDR3 coding DNA: TGTGCCACCAGCAGAGCCCGGACAGGGGTTATTAGGAACACTGAAGCTTTCTTT. Translation gives CATSRARTGVIRNTEAFF. This chain connects TRBV15 to TRBJ1-1; the match to TRBD1 covers 9 bases. Per the germline V gene, CDR1 is LNHNV and CDR2 is YYDKDF (reference sequence). CDR3 length: 18 amino acids. Trimming removed 1 base from V and 1 base from J; junction bases left unmatched: 10. Filled out from reference TRBV15 and TRBJ1-1, the complete variable domain reads DAMVIQNPRYQVTQFGKPVTLSCSQTLNHNVMYWYQQKSSQAPKLLFHYYDKDFNNEADTPDNFQSRRPNTSFCFLDIRSPGLGDTAMYLCATSRARTGVIRNTEAFFGQGTRLTVV.

The chain combines TRBV9 with TRBJ2-6, with TRBD1 matching over 7 bases. The CDR3 consists of 20 residues. Germline V gene lookup returns CDR1 SGDLS and CDR2 YYNGEE. V lost 0 bases and J lost 3; bases outside the gene matches: 15. CDR3 nucleotides: TGTGCCAGCAGCGTAGAGGGCCAGGGGGTGAGGGCGCTTGGGGCCAACGTCCTGACTTTC. Its protein is CASSVEGQGVRALGANVLTF.

This clonotype showed up just a few times. The V call is TRBV10-1, the J call TRBJ1-5; D remains ambiguous. V lost 0 bases, J lost 7 bases, and 4 bases lay in between. This CDR3 region has 12 residues. Germline V gives CDR1 WNHNN, CDR2 SYGVQD (reference sequence). CDR3 in DNA: TGCGCCAGCAGTGAGTCGAAACAGCCCCAGCATTTT. Its protein product is CASSESKQPQHF.

This chain uses TRBV27 with TRBJ2-3; D may be TRBD2 (5 bases). V lost 6 bases to trimming and J lost 2 bases, with 12 bases between them. The CDR3 is 14 amino acids. Germline lookup yields CDR1 MNHEY and CDR2 SMNVEV (reference sequence). CDR3: CASSFGLFTDTQYF. Written as DNA, the CDR3 is TGTGCCAGCAGCTTCGGACTCTTCACAGATACGCAGTATTTT.

This clonotype has more than one count but fewer than ten. J is TRBJ1-2 and V is TRBV7-8; the D gene is possibly TRBD1 (5 bases). CDR1 SGHVS and CDR2 FQNEAQ come from the germline V gene. The ends were cut back, 4 bases at V and 4 bases at J, with 16 bases in the middle. The CDR3 has 15 residues. This CDR3 is CASSSGTGGFYGYTF. CDR3 nucleotide sequence: TGTGCCAGCAGCTCGGGGACGGGGGGTTTCTATGGCTACACCTTC.

Ten or more counts support this clonotype. The J gene is TRBJ2-3, the V gene TRBV7-8; D could derive from TRBD1 or TRBD2 (5 bases each). CDR3 length: 11 residues. Germline V lookup: CDR1 SGHVS, CDR2 FQNEAQ. Trimming stripped 3 bases from V and 14 bases from J, with 12 bases between. CDR3 nucleotides: TGTGCCAGCAGCTTGGGGGTAATTAGGTATTTT. The encoded protein is CASSLGVIRYF.

This clonotype was detected ten times or more. The rearrangement links TRBV7-6 to TRBJ1-6; maybe TRBD1 (6 bases). The CDR3 is 19 amino acids. The germline V gene has CDR1 SGHVS and CDR2 FNYEAQ. With 5 bases removed from V and 0 bases from J, the gap between germline ends came to 20 bases. DNA for the CDR3: TGTGCCAGCAGCCCGTCAAGCGGGACACAAAGCTCCTATAATTCACCCCTCCACTTT. Translated, it gives CASSPSSGTQSSYNSPLHF. Complete variable domain (other parts from reference TRBV7-6 and TRBJ1-6): GAGVSQSPRYKVTKRGQDVALRCDPISGHVSLYWYRQALGQGPEFLTYFNYEAQQDKSGLPNDRFSAERPEGSISTLTIQRTEQRDSAMYRCASSPSSGTQSSYNSPLHFGNGTRLTVT.

The chain links TRBV5-4 to TRBJ2-7; 10 bases match TRBD1. The CDR3 is 15 residues long. The germline CDR1 and CDR2 sequences are SGHNT and YYREEE (reference sequence). V was clipped by 3 bases and J by 6 bases; unmatched bases: 9. CDR3 residues: CASSSETGGQVEQYF. Written as DNA, the CDR3 is TGTGCCAGCAGCTCAGAGACAGGGGGCCAGGTCGAGCAGTACTTC.

The chain combines TRBV6-8 with TRBJ1-1; D not resolved. The CDR3 loop spans 14 amino acids. V was pared by 5 bases and J by 0 bases, with 10 bases between. The germline V gene has CDR1 MNHGY and CDR2 SAAAGT. CDR3 sequence (DNA): TGTGCCAGCAGTAACACAGCCATGAACACTGAAGCTTTCTTT. Amino acid sequence: CASSNTAMNTEAFF.